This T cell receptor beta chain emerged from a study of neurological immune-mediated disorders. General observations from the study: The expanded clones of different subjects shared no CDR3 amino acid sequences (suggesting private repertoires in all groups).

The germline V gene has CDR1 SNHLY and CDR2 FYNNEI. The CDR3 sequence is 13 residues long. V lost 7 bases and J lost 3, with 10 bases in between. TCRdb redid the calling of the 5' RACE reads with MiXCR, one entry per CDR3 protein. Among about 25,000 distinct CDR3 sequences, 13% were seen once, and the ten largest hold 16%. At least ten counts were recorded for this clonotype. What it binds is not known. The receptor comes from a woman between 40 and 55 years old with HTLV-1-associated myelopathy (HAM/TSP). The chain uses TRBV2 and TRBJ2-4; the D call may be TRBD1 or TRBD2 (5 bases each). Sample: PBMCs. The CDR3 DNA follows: TGTGCCAGCAAGGGAGACAGCAAAAACATTCAGTACTTC. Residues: CASKGDSKNIQYF.